The 29 T cell receptor beta chains below come from one sample, sequenced in a study of cytomegalovirus exposure and HLA in healthy donors. PCR was performed using 60 Vbeta and 13 Jbeta primers. The repertoire was sequenced with immunoSEQ multiplex PCR; TCRdb's copy has only in-frame clones and lacks some. The data show fewer than 130,000 clones, with around 85% seen just once and 1.5% to 2% held by the top ten. Sequenced input: PBMCs. The receptors here all came from a middle-aged man in good health and CMV-seronegative.

The chain combines TRBV5-1 with TRBJ2-6, with TRBD1 matching 10 bases. Germline lookup yields CDR1 SGHRS and CDR2 YFSETQ. This CDR3 has 20 amino acids. The trim removed 2 bases at V and 0 bases at J, leaving 11 bases unmatched. CDR3 residues: CASSLIPGQGTNSGANVLTF. In nucleotides, the CDR3 is TGCGCCAGCAGCTTAATCCCGGGACAGGGGACTAACTCTGGGGCCAACGTCCTGACTTTC.

The genes are TRBV12-5 and TRBJ1-1, with 8 nucleotides matching TRBD1. CDR1 and CDR2 (germline): LGHNT, FRNRAP. The CDR3 is 15 amino acids. With V trimmed by 1 base and J by 9 bases, 10 bases remained unmatched. CDR3 DNA sequence: TGTGCTAGTGGTTTGGCCGGACTTACAGGGGGACAAGCTTTCTTT. This codes for CASGLAGLTGGQAFF.

This chain joins TRBV9 and TRBJ2-3, with 7 bases that match TRBD2. The CDR3 consists of 14 residues. Losses at the gene ends were 4 bases for V and 5 bases for J; bases not matched to a gene: 7. The germline V gene has CDR1 SGDLS and CDR2 YYNGEE. CDR3 region: CASSPLGGVDTQYF. For the CDR3, the DNA is TGTGCCAGCAGCCCGCTGGGGGGGGTAGATACGCAGTATTTT.

This CDR3 is CSMGQSNQPQHF. The CDR3 nucleotides are TGCAGCATGGGGCAGAGCAATCAGCCCCAGCATTTT. The rearrangement uses TRBV29-1 and TRBJ1-5; D perhaps matches TRBD1 (5 bases). The CDR3 covers 12 residues. Trimming left V 8 bases short and J 1 base short, with 9 bases between. The V gene's germline CDR1 is SQVTM and CDR2 ANQGSEA. Using reference TRBV29-1 and TRBJ1-5 for the parts outside the CDR3, the full variable domain is SAVISQKPSRDICQRGTSLTIQCQVDSQVTMMFWYRQQPGQSLTLIATANQGSEATYESGFVIDKFPISRPNLTFSTLTVSNMSPEDSSIYLCSMGQSNQPQHFGDGTRLSIL.

CDR3 bases: TGTGCCACCAGCAGAGGGGAACTAGCGGGGGTCGAGACCCAGTACTTC. Translated: CATSRGELAGVETQYF. The chain links TRBV15 to TRBJ2-5; TRBD2 matches at 11 bases. The V and J ends lost 1 base and 5 bases, in that order; junction bases with no gene match: 6. Germline V CDR1 and CDR2: LNHNV, YYDKDF (reference sequence). The CDR3 is 16 residues long.

The chain employs TRBV5-1 and TRBJ2-1; D may be TRBD2 (5 bases). Germline CDR1 is SGHRS and CDR2 is YFSETQ. CDR3 length: 14 residues. With 7 bases removed from V and 5 bases from J, the gap between germline ends came to 16 bases. In DNA, the CDR3 is TGCGCCAGCCGACTTGGGGAGCCCCACAATGAGCAGTTCTTC. Its protein is CASRLGEPHNEQFF.

The chain has TRBV5-4 and TRBJ2-7; 10 bases line up with TRBD2. Losses at the gene ends were 0 bases for V and 4 bases for J; bases not matched to a gene: 4. The CDR3 contains 15 residues. CDR1 is SGHNT and CDR2 is YYREEE in the germline V gene (reference sequence). The CDR3 loop is CASSLGAGGRYEQYF. DNA for the CDR3: TGTGCCAGCAGCTTGGGAGCGGGGGGGCGATACGAGCAGTACTTC. Full variable domain (outside the CDR3, taken from reference TRBV5-4 and TRBJ2-7): ETGVTQSPTHLIKTRGQQVTLRCSSQSGHNTVSWYQQALGQGPQFIFQYYREEENGRGNFPPRFSGLQFPNYSSELNVNALELDDSALYLCASSLGAGGRYEQYFGPGTRLTVT.

Here the CDR3 reads CASSIQENTEAFF. The CDR3 DNA reads as TGTGCCAGCAGTATACAGGAGAACACTGAAGCTTTCTTT. The chain employs TRBV27 and TRBJ1-1; a weak D match, TRBD1 (5 bases). The CDR3 extends over 13 amino acids. Per germline, CDR1 MNHEY and CDR2 SMNVEV (reference sequence). Trimming removed 5 bases from V and 1 base from J, with 8 bases in between.

The CDR3: CASSSEGRTYEQYF. CDR3 DNA sequence: TGTGCCAGCAGTTCGGAGGGCAGAACCTACGAGCAGTACTTC. The V and J genes are TRBV5-6 and TRBJ2-7, with D possibly matching TRBD2 (6 bases). The length of the CDR3 is 14 residues. Germline CDR1 and CDR2: SGHDT and YYEEEE. V was trimmed by 5 bases and J by 2 bases, leaving 14 bases between them.

The chain has TRBV5-1 and TRBJ2-1; a possible D gene is TRBD2 (5 bases). Looked up from germline, CDR1 is SGHRS and CDR2 is YFSETQ. The CDR3 is made up of 14 amino acids. V lost 1 base, J lost 9 bases, and 14 bases lay in between. CDR3 in DNA: TGCGCCAGCAGCTTGAGCCAGGTAGGAGGTGAGCAGTTCTTC. Its translation is CASSLSQVGGEQFF. The full variable domain, in which reference TRBV5-1 and TRBJ2-1 provide the parts outside the CDR3, is KAGVTQTPRYLIKTRGQQVTLSCSPISGHRSVSWYQQTPGQGLQFLFEYFSETQRNKGNFPGRFSGRQFSNSRSEMNVSTLELGDSALYLCASSLSQVGGEQFFGPGTRLTVL.

This chain links TRBV6-1 with TRBJ2-7; 7 positions agree with TRBD1. From germline, CDR1 is MNHNS and CDR2 SASEGT. This CDR3 region has 14 residues. Trimming removed 1 base from V and 4 bases from J; junction bases left unmatched: 4. The CDR3 DNA reads as TGTGCCAGCAGTGAAGGACAGGGCACGTACGAGCAGTACTTC. Protein sequence: CASSEGQGTYEQYF.

V and J are TRBV7-2 and TRBJ2-1; 9 nucleotides match TRBD2. Germline V gene data show CDR1 as SGHTA and CDR2 as FQGNSA. This CDR3 has 15 residues. V lost 5 bases, J lost 7 bases, and 9 bases stayed unmatched. The CDR3 sequence is CASSPRGRGGNEQFF. CDR3 nucleotide sequence: TGTGCCAGCAGCCCACGCGGGCGGGGGGGTAATGAGCAGTTCTTC.

The chain carries TRBV15 and TRBJ2-1, with TRBD2 matching over 11 bases. Germline V CDR1 and CDR2: LNHNV, YYDKDF (reference sequence). The CDR3 spans 15 residues. V gave up 4 bases and J gave up 8 bases; unmatched junction bases: 7. Written as DNA, the CDR3 is TGTGCCACCAGCACCAGACTAGCGGGGCTGGATGAGCAGTTCTTC. Amino acids: CATSTRLAGLDEQFF.

This chain links TRBV7-7 with TRBJ2-2; TRBD2 agrees at 8 bases. Germline loops: CDR1 SSHAT, CDR2 FNYEAQ (reference sequence). V gave up 1 base and J gave up 5 bases; unmatched junction bases: 3. This CDR3 has 15 residues. In DNA, the CDR3 is TGTGCCAGCAGCTTAGTCGGGGGGGATACCGGGGAGCTGTTTTTT. Translated: CASSLVGGDTGELFF.

This sequence joins TRBV2 and TRBJ2-3, with TRBD2 matching 7 bases. CDR3 length equals 16 residues. Trimming cost V 4 bases and J 10 bases; bases outside gene matches: 17. Germline values: CDR1 SNHLY, CDR2 FYNNEI. CDR3 coding DNA: TGTGCCAGCAGTGTCCCGGGACTACCCACCCCTGTAGCGCAGTATTTT. This sequence encodes CASSVPGLPTPVAQYF.

This chain joins TRBV5-1 and TRBJ1-6; a possible D gene is TRBD1 (5 bases). The CDR3 runs to 13 residues. V dropped 6 bases and J dropped 9 bases, with 13 bases sitting between them. From germline, CDR1 is SGHRS and CDR2 YFSETQ. CDR3 in DNA: TGCGCCAGCAACCCAGGGTCCGGTTCACCCCTCCACTTT. This translates into CASNPGSGSPLHF.

This clone has only a few counts. The V gene is TRBV28, the J gene TRBJ2-7; D ambiguous. CDR1 is MDHEN and CDR2 is SYDVKM in the germline V gene. The V end lost 1 base, the J end lost 5 bases, and 6 bases lay between the germline ends. The CDR3 loop spans 12 amino acids. The CDR3 DNA sequence: TGTGCCAGCAGTTTATTTCCGGACGAGCAGTACTTC. Translated, it gives CASSLFPDEQYF. Based on the CDR3 plus reference TRBV28 and TRBJ2-7, the full variable domain is DVKVTQSSRYLVKRTGEKVFLECVQDMDHENMFWYRQDPGLGLRLIYFSYDVKMKEKGDIPEGYSVSREKKERFSLILESASTNQTSMYLCASSLFPDEQYFGPGTRLTVT.

The V gene is TRBV7-9, the J gene TRBJ1-1; the D gene is possibly TRBD1 (5 bases). The CDR3 contains 14 residues. Per germline, CDR1 SEHNR and CDR2 FQNEAQ (reference sequence). V dropped 2 bases and J dropped 3 bases, with 10 bases sitting between them. The CDR3 nucleotides read TGTGCCAGCAGCTTACATGGGGCCGACACTGAAGCTTTCTTT. This encodes CASSLHGADTEAFF.

This clone was seen a few times. This chain joins TRBV2 and TRBJ1-4, with D possibly being TRBD1 (5 bases). This CDR3 contains 11 residues. The germline V gene has CDR1 SNHLY and CDR2 FYNNEI. The V end was cut by 4 bases, the J end by 11 bases, with 8 bases between. DNA for the CDR3: TGTGCCAGCAGTGTGGGGCAGAAACTGTTTTTT. It translates to CASSVGQKLFF.

The sample holds a few counts of this clone. The CDR3 bases are TGTGCCAGCAGCAACCCGACAGCCTCCTATGGCTACACCTTC. Amino acids: CASSNPTASYGYTF. The rearrangement joins TRBV5-6 to TRBJ1-2; D is perhaps TRBD1 (5 bases). The germline gives CDR1 SGHDT, CDR2 YYEEEE. The CDR3 covers 14 residues. Trimming shortened V by 4 bases and J by 4 bases, and 14 bases separated the two germline ends. The variable domain in full, completed from reference TRBV5-6 and TRBJ1-2, reads DAGVTQSPTHLIKTRGQQVTLRCSPKSGHDTVSWYQQALGQGPQFIFQYYEEEERQRGNFPDRFSGHQFPNYSSELNVNALLLGDSALYLCASSNPTASYGYTFGSGTRLTVV.

The rearrangement joins TRBV9 to TRBJ2-1; 8 nucleotides align to TRBD1. This CDR3 has 12 residues. CDR1 and CDR2 (germline): SGDLS, YYNGEE. Trimming cost V 0 bases and J 14 bases; bases outside gene matches: 4. The DNA for the CDR3 is TGTGCCAGCAGCGTAGCCGGACAGGGAAAGTTCTTC. Protein product: CASSVAGQGKFF. Supplemented by reference TRBV9 and TRBJ2-1, the full variable domain reads DSGVTQTPKHLITATGQRVTLRCSPRSGDLSVYWYQQSLDQGLQFLIQYYNGEERAKGNILERFSAQQFPDLHSELNLSSLELGDSALYFCASSVAGQGKFFGPGTRLTVL.

The chain joins TRBV6-5 to TRBJ1-3, with a tentative D call TRBD1 (6 bases). The CDR3 is 14 amino acids. V lost 9 bases to trimming and J lost 0 bases, with 12 bases between them. Germline CDR1 and CDR2: MNHEY and SVGAGI. Here the CDR3 reads CASSGASSGNTIYF. The CDR3 DNA reads TGTGCCAGTTCAGGGGCCAGCTCTGGAAACACCATATATTTT.

The V gene is TRBV4-2, the J gene TRBJ2-3, with TRBD2 matching over 8 bases. J was trimmed by 2 bases and V by 1 base; bases with no gene match: 5. CDR3 length equals 16 residues. The germline CDR1 and CDR2 sequences are LGHNA and YNFKEQ. CDR3 DNA sequence: TGTGCCAGCAGCCAAGGTGGCGGGGGGTCCACAGATACGCAGTATTTT. It yields the protein CASSQGGGGSTDTQYF.

The chain links TRBV14 to TRBJ1-1, with D perhaps TRBD1 (6 bases). Germline V gene sequence: CDR1 SGHDN, CDR2 FVKESK. This CDR3 spans 14 amino acids. The V and J ends lost 5 bases and 4 bases respectively, with 14 bases between them. CDR3 in DNA: TGTGCCAGCAGCAGGCGGGGGCGTGGCACTGAAGCTTTCTTT. Protein product: CASSRRGRGTEAFF.

This clone was seen more than once but under ten times. CDR3 protein: CASSLVGRGRQNTGELFF. In DNA form, the CDR3 reads TGTGCCAGCAGCTTAGTGGGCAGGGGGCGCCAGAACACCGGGGAGCTGTTTTTT. The gene calls are TRBV7-2 and TRBJ2-2; 8 bases are a match to TRBD1. The CDR3 has 18 residues. CDR1 SGHTA and CDR2 FQGNSA come from the germline V gene. Trimming cost V 1 base and J 1 base; bases outside gene matches: 8.

The chain links TRBV4-1 to TRBJ1-4; 10 bases fit TRBD1. The junction had 10 bases not matched to a gene; V was cut back by 4 bases and J by 8 bases. The CDR3 loop spans 16 amino acids. CDR1 and CDR2 (germline): MGHRA, YSYEKL. The CDR3 reads CASSPRGTGEGEKLFF. Written as DNA, the CDR3 is TGCGCCAGCAGCCCACGGGGGACAGGGGAGGGGGAAAAACTGTTTTTT.

V is TRBV28 and J is TRBJ2-3, with 12 bases matching TRBD2. From germline, CDR1 is MDHEN and CDR2 SYDVKM. The CDR3 is 15 amino acids. J gave up 3 bases and V 6 bases, and 4 bases lay outside the gene matches. The CDR3 nucleotides are TGTGCCAGCAGACCTGGACTAGCGGGGACAGATACGCAGTATTTT. As protein: CASRPGLAGTDTQYF.

The rearrangement links TRBV28 to TRBJ2-7, with 10 positions matching TRBD1. The CDR3 sequence is 17 residues long. The germline CDR1 and CDR2 sequences are MDHEN and SYDVKM. Germline trimming cut 5 bases from V and 9 bases from J; bases unmatched to any gene: 19. The CDR3: CASSLPNAGQGSSVQYF. The CDR3 DNA reads as TGTGCCAGCAGTCTCCCCAACGCGGGACAGGGGAGTTCGGTGCAGTACTTC. Full variable domain (outside the CDR3, taken from reference TRBV28 and TRBJ2-7): DVKVTQSSRYLVKRTGEKVFLECVQDMDHENMFWYRQDPGLGLRLIYFSYDVKMKEKGDIPEGYSVSREKKERFSLILESASTNQTSMYLCASSLPNAGQGSSVQYFGPGTRLTVT.

This chain links TRBV5-1 with TRBJ2-7; 11 nucleotides line up with TRBD1. V lost 4 bases, J lost 6 bases, and 6 bases stayed unmatched. From germline, CDR1 is SGHRS and CDR2 YFSETQ. The CDR3 has 14 residues. CDR3 coding DNA: TGCGCCAGCAGCCTGGACAGGGGGCCACTCGAGCAGTACTTC. It codes for CASSLDRGPLEQYF.